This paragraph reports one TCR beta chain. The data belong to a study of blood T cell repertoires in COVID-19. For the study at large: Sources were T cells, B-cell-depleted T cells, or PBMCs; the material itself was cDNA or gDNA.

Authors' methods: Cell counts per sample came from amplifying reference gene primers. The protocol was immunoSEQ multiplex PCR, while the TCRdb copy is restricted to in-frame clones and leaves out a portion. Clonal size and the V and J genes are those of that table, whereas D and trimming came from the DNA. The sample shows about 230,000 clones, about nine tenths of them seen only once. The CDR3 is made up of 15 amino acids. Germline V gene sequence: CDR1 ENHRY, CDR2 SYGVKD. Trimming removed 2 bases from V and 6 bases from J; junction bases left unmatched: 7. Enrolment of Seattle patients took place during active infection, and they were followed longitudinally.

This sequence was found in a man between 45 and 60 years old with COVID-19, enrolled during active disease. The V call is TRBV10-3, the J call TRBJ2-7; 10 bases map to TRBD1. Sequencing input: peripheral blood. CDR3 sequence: CAISETGQGGGEQYF. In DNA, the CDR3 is TGTGCCATCAGTGAGACTGGACAGGGGGGTGGCGAGCAGTACTTC.